The 28 T cell receptor beta chains below all came from one sample that was sequenced in a study of shared clonotypes between healthy human individuals. Sequenced by immunoSEQ multiplex PCR; TCRdb stores in-frame clones only, minus some. Here the sample spans about 560,000 clones, roughly 79% being singletons. The specimen was PBMCs. Receptors were obtained from a woman aged 35 to 49 in good health. Some clones in this sample may be carry-over from other donors' samples.

The V gene is TRBV7-8, the J gene TRBJ2-7; 10 bases line up with TRBD2. The CDR3 spans 17 residues. Germline CDR1 reads SGHVS; CDR2 reads FQNEAQ. The trim removed 5 bases at V and 5 bases at J, leaving 15 bases unmatched. The CDR3 DNA sequence: TGTGCCAGCAGCATAGAACTAGCGGGGAGTGGGAGGGACGAGCAGTACTTC. Translating it yields CASSIELAGSGRDEQYF.

J is TRBJ2-5 and V is TRBV29-1; 8 nucleotides match TRBD2. The J call is doubtful: the DNA matches TRBJ2-7 better. Per germline, CDR1 SQVTM and CDR2 ANQGSEA. The CDR3 length is 13 residues. The CDR3 DNA is TGCAGCGTTGAGGTTAGCGGGATTTTCGAGCAGTACTTC. Amino acid sequence: CSVEVSGIFEQYF.

This clone has only one observation. CDR3 nucleotides: TGTGCCATCAGTGAATGGGAGAACGAGCAGTACTTC. It yields the protein CAISEWENEQYF. The chain has TRBV10-3 and TRBJ2-7; D perhaps matches TRBD2 (5 bases). This CDR3 comprises 12 residues. Germline loops: CDR1 ENHRY, CDR2 SYGVKD. Trimming shortened V by 3 bases and J by 5 bases, and 8 bases separated the two germline ends.

This clone was observed a single time. V usage is TRBV19 and J usage is TRBJ1-5; TRBD1 is a possible D gene (6 bases). Germline V gene sequence: CDR1 LNHDA, CDR2 SQIVND (reference sequence). V was clipped by 7 bases and J by 6 bases, with 22 bases between them. This CDR3 has 16 amino acids. As DNA, the CDR3 is TGTGCCAGTATTCCGACAGGACGCGGCGAGGGTCAGCCCCAGCATTTT. This gives the protein CASIPTGRGEGQPQHF.

The chain is built from TRBV11-2 and TRBJ2-1, with 9 positions matching TRBD2. The CDR3 is 15 amino acids. Germline CDR1 is SGHAT and CDR2 is FQNNGV. V gave up 1 base and J gave up 6 bases; unmatched junction bases: 4. CDR3 protein: CASSLVSSGVNEQFF. In DNA, the CDR3 is TGTGCCAGCAGCTTAGTGTCTAGCGGGGTCAATGAGCAGTTCTTC.

The gene calls are TRBV10-3 and TRBJ1-1; TRBD1 matches 8 bases. This CDR3 is built from 13 residues. J lost 0 bases, V lost 11 bases, and 5 bases had no gene match. Per germline, CDR1 ENHRY and CDR2 SYGVKD. The CDR3 reads CAAEGQVNTEAFF. DNA for the CDR3: TGTGCCGCCGAGGGACAGGTGAACACTGAAGCTTTCTTT.

This clone was counted a few times. The V gene is TRBV2, the J gene TRBJ1-5; 11 positions agree with TRBD1. In germline, CDR1 is SNHLY, CDR2 FYNNEI. This CDR3 is built from 15 residues. With 5 bases clipped from V and 9 bases from J, the junction kept 9 bases outside the gene matches. The CDR3 spells CASSSDRGRHRPQHF. In DNA form, the CDR3 reads TGTGCCAGCAGTTCGGACAGGGGGCGGCATAGGCCCCAGCATTTT. Full variable domain (missing parts from reference TRBV2 and TRBJ1-5): EPEVTQTPSHQVTQMGQEVILRCVPISNHLYFYWYRQILGQKVEFLVSFYNNEISEKSEIFDDQFSVERPDGSNFTLKIRSTKLEDSAMYFCASSSDRGRHRPQHFGDGTRLSIL.

The rearrangement links TRBV30 to TRBJ1-4, with D maybe TRBD1 (6 bases). The CDR3 has 15 residues. Germline V gives CDR1 GTSNPN, CDR2 SVGIG (reference sequence). V lost 1 base and J lost 4, with 13 bases in between. DNA of the CDR3: TGTGCCTGGAGTGATAACTCAGGGGATAATGAAAAACTGTTTTTT. This translates into CAWSDNSGDNEKLFF.

There are a few counts of this clone. V and J are TRBV28 and TRBJ1-2; a possible D gene is TRBD1 (5 bases). Trimming cost V 8 bases and J 2 bases, with 12 bases left between them. This CDR3 contains 13 residues. In germline, CDR1 is MDHEN, CDR2 SYDVKM. The CDR3 sequence is CASASWDNYGYTF. The CDR3 DNA sequence: TGTGCCAGCGCCTCCTGGGACAACTATGGCTACACCTTC.

The rearrangement uses TRBV2 and TRBJ2-5; tentatively, D is TRBD1 (6 bases). CDR3 length: 13 residues. Germline assignment: CDR1 SNHLY and CDR2 FYNNEI. Trimming stripped 8 bases from V and 5 bases from J, with 15 bases between. The CDR3 spells CASLWERGETQYF. CDR3 sequence (DNA): TGTGCCAGCTTGTGGGAGAGGGGGGAGACCCAGTACTTC.

CDR3 DNA sequence: TGTGCCAGCAGCTTTGGCTTGATTAGGCCGGAGAACACTGAAGCTTTCTTT. Amino acids: CASSFGLIRPENTEAFF. The chain employs TRBV11-2 and TRBJ1-1; D not certain. V gave up 3 bases and J gave up 1 base, with 18 bases separating them. Germline V CDR1 and CDR2: SGHAT, FQNNGV. The CDR3 extends over 17 amino acids.

This CDR3 is CASSVGGTGDGYTF. The CDR3 DNA sequence: TGTGCCAGCAGCGTAGGAGGGACAGGCGATGGCTACACCTTC. This chain links TRBV9 with TRBJ1-2, with 8 bases lining up with TRBD1. Trimming removed 0 bases from V and 6 bases from J; junction bases left unmatched: 4. CDR3 length: 14 amino acids. From germline, CDR1 is SGDLS and CDR2 YYNGEE.

The V gene is TRBV7-9, the J gene TRBJ1-2, with TRBD1 as a possible D gene (6 bases). The germline CDR1 and CDR2 sequences are SEHNR and FQNEAQ (reference sequence). The CDR3 runs 13 residues. With 6 bases removed from V and 2 bases from J, the gap between germline ends came to 10 bases. The DNA for the CDR3 is TGTGCCAGCAGGGGGGCCGGAAACTATGGCTACACCTTC. Residues: CASRGAGNYGYTF.

CDR3 protein: CASSLAPVAVSTDTQYF. As DNA, the CDR3 is TGTGCCAGCAGCTTAGCGCCGGTAGCGGTTAGCACAGATACGCAGTATTTT. The chain carries TRBV7-2 and TRBJ2-3; maybe TRBD2 (6 bases). CDR1 is SGHTA, CDR2 FQGNSA, per germline. V shed 0 bases and J shed 0 bases, with 13 bases lying between them. The CDR3 is 17 amino acids.

This clone has a handful of counts. This chain links TRBV11-2 with TRBJ1-1, with D uncertain. Germline values: CDR1 SGHAT, CDR2 FQNNGV. V was trimmed by 0 bases and J by 6 bases, leaving 8 bases between them. The CDR3 has 13 residues. CDR3 sequence reads: CASSLDLSPEAFF. In DNA, the CDR3 is TGTGCCAGCAGCTTAGATCTAAGTCCTGAAGCTTTCTTT.

V and J are TRBV30 and TRBJ2-1; a weak D match, TRBD2 (6 bases). This CDR3 region has 12 residues. The V end lost 3 bases, the J end lost 5 bases, and 8 bases lay between the germline ends. CDR1 is GTSNPN and CDR2 is SVGIG in the germline V gene (reference sequence). The CDR3 is CAWRDYHNEQFF. The CDR3 nucleotides are TGTGCCTGGAGGGACTACCACAATGAGCAGTTCTTC.

The gene calls are TRBV29-1 and TRBJ2-1; 8 bases fit TRBD2. Trimming at V came to 5 bases and at J to 0 bases, leaving 9 bases not matched to a gene. CDR3 length: 16 residues. The germline CDR1 and CDR2 sequences are SQVTM and ANQGSEA. CDR3 nucleotide sequence: TGCAGCGTTAGTGCGGGGGGAACGAGCTCCTACAATGAGCAGTTCTTC. Translated: CSVSAGGTSSYNEQFF.

V gene TRBV30 combines with J gene TRBJ2-1; D uncertain. CDR1 and CDR2 from the germline V gene are GTSNPN and SVGIG (reference sequence). This CDR3 spans 11 amino acids. V dropped 5 bases and J dropped 9 bases, with 11 bases sitting between them. CDR3 DNA sequence: TGTGCCTGGCATAAAGGTGGTGAGCAGTTCTTC. It codes for CAWHKGGEQFF.

The chain has TRBV7-6 and TRBJ1-2; 7 positions match TRBD1. After removal of 0 bases from V and 2 bases from J, the junction contained 6 bases not matched to a gene. The CDR3 loop spans 16 amino acids. The V gene's germline CDR1 is SGHVS and CDR2 FNYEAQ. Written as DNA, the CDR3 is TGTGCCAGCAGCTTAGCGGGGGGACAGAGAAACTATGGCTACACCTTC. Translation gives CASSLAGGQRNYGYTF.

The rearrangement uses TRBV11-2 and TRBJ2-2; D possibly corresponds to TRBD1 (5 bases). The V gene lost 5 bases and the J gene lost 3 bases, with 16 bases spanning the gap. The CDR3 totals 16 residues. CDR1 and CDR2 from the germline V gene are SGHAT and FQNNGV. The CDR3 DNA is TGTGCCAGCAGCCCAGTTGGGCTAGGGGACACCGGGGAGCTGTTTTTT. Translated: CASSPVGLGDTGELFF.

This clone was picked up one time. J is TRBJ1-4 and V is TRBV5-1; D remains unclear. The CDR3 extends over 13 amino acids. The V gene's germline CDR1 is SGHRS and CDR2 YFSETQ. With 0 bases removed from V and 8 bases from J, the gap between germline ends came to 8 bases. CDR3 sequence: CASSLAAGEKLFF. Here the CDR3 DNA reads TGCGCCAGCAGCTTGGCGGCAGGAGAAAAACTGTTTTTT.

The CDR3 region has the DNA TGTGCCAGCAGTCGTGACGCGACAGATACGCAGTATTTT. It codes for CASSRDATDTQYF. The gene calls are TRBV7-6 and TRBJ2-3, with D unresolved. Germline CDR1 SGHVS, CDR2 FNYEAQ. The CDR3 is 13 residues long. Trimming removed 6 bases from V and 3 bases from J, with 10 bases in between.

This clone was picked up one time. The junction and the germline gene differ at one end; a read error may be behind it. The chain uses TRBV18 and TRBJ2-7, with a possible D match to TRBD2 (5 bases). This CDR3 is 14 amino acids long. Germline V CDR1 and CDR2: KGHSH, LQKENI. This chain's CDR3 is CASSPGQNRLSGNF. The CDR3 nucleotides read TGTGCCAGCTCACCAGGCCAGAACCGACTAAGTGGGAACTTC.

This chain links TRBV9 with TRBJ2-5; 11 nucleotides match TRBD2. With 0 bases clipped from V and 2 bases from J, the junction kept 9 bases outside the gene matches. CDR3 size: 18 residues. Germline-derived CDR1 and CDR2 are SGDLS and YYNGEE. CDR3 in amino acids: CASSVGVAGGPGQETQYF. Here the CDR3 DNA reads TGTGCCAGCAGCGTAGGGGTAGCGGGAGGGCCGGGTCAAGAGACCCAGTACTTC.

The chain uses TRBV7-8 and TRBJ2-1; D perhaps matches TRBD2 (5 bases). This CDR3 comprises 14 residues. Germline CDR1 and CDR2: SGHVS and FQNEAQ. V gave up 2 bases and J gave up 4 bases, with 9 bases separating them. This chain's CDR3 is CASSLSGRYNEQFF. CDR3 coding DNA: TGTGCCAGCAGCTTATCGGGGAGATACAATGAGCAGTTCTTC.

The chain uses TRBV7-8 and TRBJ2-7; D unclear. V lost 5 bases and J lost 0, with 17 bases in between. CDR3 size: 16 residues. Germline V gene data show CDR1 as SGHVS and CDR2 as FQNEAQ. CDR3 loop: CASSQDRGAPSYEQYF. CDR3 nucleotides: TGTGCCAGCAGCCAAGATCGAGGAGCGCCCTCCTACGAGCAGTACTTC.

CDR3 DNA: TGTGCCAGCAGTGACCGGGGGCTGGGGGCTTTCTTT. This codes for CASSDRGLGAFF. The chain carries TRBV2 and TRBJ1-1, with TRBD1 as a possible D gene (6 bases). V dropped 3 bases and J dropped 11 bases, with 13 bases sitting between them. The germline CDR1 and CDR2 sequences are SNHLY and FYNNEI. This CDR3 comprises 12 residues.

The chain links TRBV5-6 to TRBJ2-7; no clear D. This CDR3 region has 14 residues. V lost 7 bases to trimming and J lost 2 bases, with 16 bases between them. Per the germline V gene, CDR1 is SGHDT and CDR2 is YYEEEE. The DNA of the CDR3 is TGTGCCAGCGGTTTTGGCAGGCGGACCTACGAGCAGTACTTC. Encoded protein: CASGFGRRTYEQYF.